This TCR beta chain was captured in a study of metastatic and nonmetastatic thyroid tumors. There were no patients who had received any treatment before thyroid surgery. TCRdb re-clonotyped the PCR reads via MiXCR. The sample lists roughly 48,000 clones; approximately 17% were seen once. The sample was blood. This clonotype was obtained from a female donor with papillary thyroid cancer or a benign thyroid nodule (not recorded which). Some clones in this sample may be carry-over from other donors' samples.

The CDR3 sequence: CASRSSLPICGVVTGELFF. CDR3 sequence (DNA): TGTGCCAGCAGGTCTTCTCTGCCAATTTGCGGGGTCGTGACCGGGGAGCTGTTTTTT. This sequence joins TRBV6-2 or TRBV6-3 and TRBJ2-2; D may be TRBD2 (6 bases). The germline V gene encodes CDR1 MNHEY and CDR2 SVGEGT. The CDR3 consists of 19 residues. Trimming took off 6 bases at V and 5 bases at J, with 28 bases between the two ends.